This T cell receptor (beta chain) comes out of a study of cytomegalovirus exposure and HLA in healthy donors. On the study more broadly: Ancestry clustering placed about four fifths of about 400 genotyped donors in the Caucasian-associated cluster.

Comments on this clone: The antigen is unknown.

This PCR relied on a set of 60 Vbeta primers and 13 Jbeta primers. TCRdb keeps only in-frame clones here, not all; method: immunoSEQ multiplex PCR. The data contain about 110,000 clones, 65% to 75% of them singletons. General observations from the study: Several V segments, TRBV6-2 and TRBV6-3 among them, could not be told apart and were dropped. In presence/absence analyses, roughly uniform sequencing depth across donors was assumed. Association of a missense DCLRE1C variant with TCR beta V- and J-gene trimming was reported in a later analysis.

Trimming pared 5 bases from V and 5 bases from J, leaving 7 bases between. In germline, CDR1 is DFQATT, CDR2 SNEGSKA (reference sequence). The CDR3 has 11 residues. The TCR comes from a man aged 35 to 55 in good health and CMV-seropositive. The sequenced material came from PBMCs. The chain employs TRBV20-1 and TRBJ2-1; D not resolved. The CDR3 sequence is CSAPFNNEQFF. CDR3 nucleotide sequence: TGCAGTGCTCCCTTTAACAATGAGCAGTTCTTC.